This T cell receptor (beta chain) stems from a study of T-cell reconstitution after alpha-beta-depleted transplantation in children. This clonotype was seen more than once but under ten times. Germline values: CDR1 DFQATT, CDR2 SNEGSKA (reference sequence). This CDR3 spans 18 amino acids. V shed 5 bases, J shed 0 bases, and the junction held 12 bases outside the gene matches. During its preparation, the TCRbeta library received unique molecular identifiers. TCRdb recomputed calls from the PCR reads with MiXCR, one row per CDR3 protein. Of roughly 220,000 distinct CDR3 sequences detected, about 9.6% appear once; the ten largest clones hold about 5.4%.

Sample: PBMCs from the stem cell graft donor, taken from the stem cell graft. This clonotype originated in a human donor who donated a stem cell graft to a child with SCID. The chain links TRBV20-1 to TRBJ2-3, with 12 bases identical to TRBD2. DNA of the CDR3: TGCAGTGCTGGGGCGACTAGCGGGGGCCGATCTAGCACAGATACGCAGTATTTT. As protein: CSAGATSGGRSSTDTQYF.